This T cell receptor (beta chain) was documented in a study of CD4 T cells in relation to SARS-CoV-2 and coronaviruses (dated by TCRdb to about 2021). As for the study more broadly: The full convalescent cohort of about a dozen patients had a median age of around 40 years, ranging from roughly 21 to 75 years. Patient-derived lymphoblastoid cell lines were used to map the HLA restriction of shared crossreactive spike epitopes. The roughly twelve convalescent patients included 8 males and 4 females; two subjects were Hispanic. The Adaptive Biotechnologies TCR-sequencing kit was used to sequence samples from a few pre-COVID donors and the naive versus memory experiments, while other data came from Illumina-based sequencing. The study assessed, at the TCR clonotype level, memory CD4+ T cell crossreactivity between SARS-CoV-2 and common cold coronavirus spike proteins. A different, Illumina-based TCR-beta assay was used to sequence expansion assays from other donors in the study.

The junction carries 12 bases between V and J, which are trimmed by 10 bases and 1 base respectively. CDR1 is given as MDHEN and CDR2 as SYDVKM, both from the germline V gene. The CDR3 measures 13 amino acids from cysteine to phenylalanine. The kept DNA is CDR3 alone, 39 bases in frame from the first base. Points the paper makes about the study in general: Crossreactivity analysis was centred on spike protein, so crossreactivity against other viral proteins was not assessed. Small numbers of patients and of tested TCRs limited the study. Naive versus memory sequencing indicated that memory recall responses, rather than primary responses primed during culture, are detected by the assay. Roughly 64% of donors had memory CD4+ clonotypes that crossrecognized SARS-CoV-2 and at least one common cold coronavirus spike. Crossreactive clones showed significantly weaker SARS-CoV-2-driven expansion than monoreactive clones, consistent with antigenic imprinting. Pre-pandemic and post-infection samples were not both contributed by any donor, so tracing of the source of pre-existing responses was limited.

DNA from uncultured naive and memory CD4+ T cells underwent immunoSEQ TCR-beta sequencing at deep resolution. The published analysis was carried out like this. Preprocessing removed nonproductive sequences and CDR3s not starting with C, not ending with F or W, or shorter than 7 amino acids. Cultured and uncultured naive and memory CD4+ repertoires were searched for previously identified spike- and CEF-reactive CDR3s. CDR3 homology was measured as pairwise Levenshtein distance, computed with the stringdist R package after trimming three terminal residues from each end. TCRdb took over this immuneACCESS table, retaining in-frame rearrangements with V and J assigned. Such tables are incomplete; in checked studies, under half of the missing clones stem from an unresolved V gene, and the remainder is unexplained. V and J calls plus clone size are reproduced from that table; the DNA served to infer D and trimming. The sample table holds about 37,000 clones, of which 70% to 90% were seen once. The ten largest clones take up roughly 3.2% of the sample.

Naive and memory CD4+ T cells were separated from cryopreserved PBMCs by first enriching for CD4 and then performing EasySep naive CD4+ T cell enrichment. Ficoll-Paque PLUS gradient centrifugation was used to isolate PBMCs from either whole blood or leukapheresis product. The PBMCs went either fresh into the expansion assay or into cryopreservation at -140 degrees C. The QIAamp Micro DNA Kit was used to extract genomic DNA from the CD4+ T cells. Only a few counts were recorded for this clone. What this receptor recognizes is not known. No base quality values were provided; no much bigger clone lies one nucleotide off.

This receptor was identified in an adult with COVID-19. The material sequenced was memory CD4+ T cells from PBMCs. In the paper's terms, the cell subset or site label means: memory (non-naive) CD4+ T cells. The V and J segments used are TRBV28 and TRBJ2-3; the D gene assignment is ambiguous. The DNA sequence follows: TGTGCCACCCGAGGCTCAGGCACAGATACGCAGTATTTT. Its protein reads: CATRGSGTDTQYF.